Included here is one T cell receptor beta chain sequence, with context. The data belong to a study of T cells in Graves' hyperthyroidism and ophthalmopathy. About the study: Peripheral blood samples were taken at initial diagnosis, prior to any treatment.

What was amplified from RNA transcripts were TCR beta CDR3 regions. A set of HTBI primers served as the primers for a first-round RT-PCR of the TCR CDR3. Using its own MiXCR run on the multiplex PCR reads, TCRdb lists one record per CDR3 protein. Of hundreds of thousands of distinct CDR3 sequences in the sample, roughly 20% were seen once. From germline, CDR1 is SGHDN and CDR2 FVKESK. This CDR3 region has 15 residues. Trimming pared 5 bases from V and 4 bases from J, leaving 14 bases between. Under 3 months was the duration of disease in ophthalmopathy patients, who also had a Clinical Activity Score of at least 3 and a NOSPECS grade of at least 4.

J is TRBJ1-4 and V is TRBV14, with D perhaps TRBD1 (5 bases). This clonotype was sampled from a man aged 25 to 40 with Graves' ophthalmopathy. The sequenced material came from blood. Written as DNA, the CDR3 is TGTGCCAGCAGCTTCACCGGGGGATTTAATGAAAAACTGTTTTTT. It translates to CASSFTGGFNEKLFF.